This T cell receptor (beta chain) emerged from a study of blood T cell repertoires in COVID-19. For the study at large: Both acute and convalescent COVID-19 samples were obtained from the United States, Italy and Spain. T cells, B-cell-depleted T cells, or PBMCs provided the cDNA or gDNA that served as material.

Original data processing: Quantification of nucleated cells was approximated via reference gene primer amplification. The table came from immunoSEQ multiplex PCR; TCRdb's copy has only in-frame clones and leaves some out. Clone size and V and J calls were adopted from that table, with D and trimming inferred from the DNA. The sample holds just under 150,000 clones, 87% seen once. To note about this clone: One junction end does not reproduce the germline sequence, and a read error may be involved.

Germline V gene data show CDR1 as SGHKS and CDR2 as YYEKEE (reference sequence). CDR3 length equals 14 residues. The sequence came from a man aged 50 to 60 who had recovered from COVID-19. The sequenced sample consisted of peripheral blood. This chain joins TRBV5-5 and TRBJ2-1; 9 bases align to TRBD2. The CDR3 protein is CASTLGSGGNEQFF. For the CDR3, the DNA is TGTGCCAGCACCTTGGGTAGCGGGGGCAATGAGCAGTTCTTC.